A single sample gave rise to the 4 T cell receptor beta chains below, sequenced in a study of vaccination and CD4 T cells after COVID-19. Sequenced with the Oncomine TCR Beta short-read assay was DNA taken from cultured CD4+ T cells. Each CDR3 protein is one row after TCRdb ran MiXCR on the PCR reads. This table has about 25,000 distinct CDR3 sequences, around 48% appearing once. The antigens for these receptors are not known. Specified treatment: approximately 9-day PBMC culture with coronavirus spike peptide pools or control peptides (ViraFEST assay). Sequenced: CD4+ T cells from blood, cultured in vitro. The receptors originated from a human donor who had recovered from COVID-19.

In its sample, this clonotype was seen a few times. The chain joins TRBV6-2 or TRBV6-3 to TRBJ2-5; D uncertain. This CDR3 region has 11 residues. Germline CDR1 is MNHEY and CDR2 is SVGEGT. The V and J ends lost 6 bases and 5 bases respectively, with 7 bases between them. The CDR3 nucleotides read TGTGCCAGCAGCTCTCTTGAGACCCAGTACTTC. Translation gives CASSSLETQYF.

The sample holds a few counts of this clonotype. The chain is built from TRBV27 and TRBJ1-1, with D possibly TRBD1 on 5 matching bases. Trimming left V 6 bases short and J 4 bases short, with 18 bases between. The germline CDR1 and CDR2 sequences are MNHEY and SMNVEV (reference sequence). There are 15 residues in the CDR3. CDR3 bases: TGTGCCAGCAGCCCCCTCGGGGCGGGGGTCACTGAAGCTTTCTTT. Protein sequence: CASSPLGAGVTEAFF.

The rearrangement links TRBV28 to TRBJ2-7; 9 bases match TRBD1. J was trimmed by 5 bases and V by 7 bases; bases with no gene match: 6. This CDR3 has 13 amino acids. Germline V gives CDR1 MDHEN, CDR2 SYDVKM. The CDR3 protein is CASTPGQGDEQYF. The CDR3, as DNA: TGTGCCAGCACCCCGGGACAGGGAGACGAGCAGTACTTC.

With regard to this clonotype: The junction differs from germline at one of its ends, possibly a read error. V gene TRBV2 combines with J gene TRBJ2-3; TRBD2 is a possible D gene (6 bases). Germline CDR1 and CDR2: SNHLY and FYNNEI. The CDR3 sequence is 15 residues long. The DNA of the CDR3 is TGTGCCAGCAGTCGCGACAGCGGGCTCACAGATTCGCAGTATTTT. This translates into CASSRDSGLTDSQYF.